A single sample gave rise to the 22 T cell receptor beta chains below, sequenced in a study of shared clonotypes between healthy human individuals. The protocol was immunoSEQ multiplex PCR, while the TCRdb copy is restricted to in-frame clones and leaves out a portion. The top ten clones hold about 0.45% of a sample with about 1.5 million clones, approximately 98% of them seen once. The material sequenced was naive CD4+ T cells sorted from blood. Subset here: CD45RA+ positively selected. The receptors were sampled from a man in his thirties or forties in good health.

To note about this clone: At one end the junction does not follow the germline gene, possibly because of a read error. V is TRBV14 and J is TRBJ2-5, with D possibly matching TRBD1 (5 bases). CDR3 length: 12 residues. Germline V gene data show CDR1 as SGHDN and CDR2 as FVKESK. The CDR3 here is CASSQETGRPHF. The CDR3 DNA sequence: TGTGCCAGCAGCCAAGAAACAGGCAGACCGCACTTC.

The V gene is TRBV27, the J gene TRBJ1-1; D is unclear. V was cut by 2 bases and J by 1 base, with 5 bases left in between. This CDR3 spans 13 amino acids. Looked up from germline, CDR1 is MNHEY and CDR2 is SMNVEV (reference sequence). The CDR3 here is CASSLTENTEAFF. CDR3 nucleotides: TGTGCCAGCAGTTTAACAGAGAACACTGAAGCTTTCTTT.

The rearrangement joins TRBV7-3 to TRBJ2-5; 10 bases are a match to TRBD1. The CDR3 spans 15 residues. Germline trimming cut 2 bases from V and 3 bases from J; bases unmatched to any gene: 3. Per the germline V gene, CDR1 is SGHTA and CDR2 is FQGTGA. The CDR3 spells CASSLGDRGEETQYF. The DNA of the CDR3 is TGTGCCAGCAGCTTAGGGGACAGGGGAGAAGAGACCCAGTACTTC.

This chain uses TRBV5-1 with TRBJ2-5; 7 bases are a match to TRBD1. Germline loops: CDR1 SGHRS, CDR2 YFSETQ. V shed 4 bases and J 1 base; nucleotides not matched to a gene: 10. The CDR3 consists of 16 residues. For the CDR3, the DNA is TGCGCCAGCAGCGGTGTCGGGACAGCCCTCCAAGAGACCCAGTACTTC. This codes for CASSGVGTALQETQYF.

This chain joins TRBV28 and TRBJ1-5, with a weak D call TRBD1 (6 bases). V was pared by 2 bases and J by 7 bases, with 18 bases between. The CDR3 totals 16 residues. CDR1 is MDHEN and CDR2 is SYDVKM in the germline V gene. CDR3 amino acids: CASSLPQGVGGQPQHF. The CDR3 nucleotides read TGTGCCAGCAGTTTACCCCAAGGGGTAGGGGGACAGCCCCAGCATTTT.

The rearrangement links TRBV28 to TRBJ1-1; D ambiguous. The germline V gene encodes CDR1 MDHEN and CDR2 SYDVKM. The CDR3 has 15 residues. Trimming pared 0 bases from V and 1 base from J, leaving 9 bases between. As DNA, the CDR3 is TGTGCCAGCAGTTTATGGGCGGCCGAGAACACTGAAGCTTTCTTT. As protein: CASSLWAAENTEAFF.

The V and J genes are TRBV4-3 and TRBJ2-6; perhaps TRBD1 as D (5 bases). The V and J ends lost 4 bases and 1 base respectively, with 17 bases between them. The germline V gene has CDR1 LGHNA and CDR2 YSLEER. CDR3 size: 18 residues. The CDR3 loop is CASSPHQGVTSGANVLTF. The CDR3 coding sequence is TGCGCCAGCAGCCCACATCAGGGTGTAACGTCTGGGGCCAACGTCCTGACTTTC.

This clone is a singleton in its sample. The V and J genes are TRBV5-1 and TRBJ1-1, with no clear D. CDR3 length equals 15 residues. CDR1 and CDR2 (germline): SGHRS, YFSETQ. Trimming left V 3 bases short and J 4 bases short, with 16 bases between. CDR3 sequence: CASSSLAGGSTEAFF. CDR3 DNA: TGCGCCAGCAGCTCACTCGCCGGAGGAAGCACTGAAGCTTTCTTT.

This rearrangement joins TRBV28 to TRBJ1-1, with 8 positions matching TRBD1. The CDR3 length is 15 residues. The J segment lost 11 bases and the V segment lost 7 bases, leaving 18 bases of the junction unmatched. The germline gives CDR1 MDHEN, CDR2 SYDVKM. The CDR3 reads CASTLSQTGARQAFF. DNA of the CDR3: TGTGCCAGCACCTTAAGCCAGACAGGGGCGAGGCAGGCTTTCTTT.

The J gene is TRBJ2-7, the V gene TRBV4-1; 10 bases are a match to TRBD2. The CDR3 extends over 17 amino acids. Germline CDR1 and CDR2: MGHRA and YSYEKL. With 4 bases clipped from V and 2 bases from J, the junction kept 11 bases outside the gene matches. This CDR3 is CASSLLGDTSGTYEQYF. In DNA form, the CDR3 reads TGCGCCAGCAGCCTCCTGGGGGACACTAGCGGGACCTACGAGCAGTACTTC.

The genes are TRBV4-1 and TRBJ2-1; TRBD2 matches 8 bases. CDR3 length: 16 amino acids. V trimming: 0 bases; J trimming: 4 bases; junction bases outside the gene matches: 5. Germline CDR1 and CDR2: MGHRA and YSYEKL. The CDR3 DNA reads as TGCGCCAGCAGCCAAGATTTGGCTAGCGGGTACAATGAGCAGTTCTTC. Translating gives CASSQDLASGYNEQFF.

The rearrangement joins TRBV28 to TRBJ2-1; no reliable D call. V lost 8 bases to trimming and J lost 8 bases, with 10 bases between them. Germline V CDR1 and CDR2: MDHEN, SYDVKM. The CDR3 runs 11 residues. CDR3 in DNA: TGTGCCAGCGGGTCAAGACATGAGCAGTTCTTC. Protein product: CASGSRHEQFF.

V usage is TRBV10-3 and J usage is TRBJ1-1; no clear D gene. This CDR3 comprises 13 residues. V was trimmed by 7 bases and J by 1 base, leaving 10 bases between them. In germline, CDR1 is ENHRY, CDR2 SYGVKD. DNA for the CDR3: TGTGCCATCACAAGAGAGGCGAACACTGAAGCTTTCTTT. Its translation is CAITREANTEAFF.

The rearrangement uses TRBV5-5 and TRBJ2-2, with 9 bases fitting TRBD2. The CDR3 contains 15 residues. The V segment lost 4 bases and the J segment 7 bases; nucleotides outside the gene matches: 8. Germline CDR1 SGHKS, CDR2 YYEKEE (reference sequence). Here the CDR3 reads CASSRSGSGGGELFF. In nucleotides, the CDR3 is TGTGCCAGCAGCCGTAGCGGGAGTGGGGGCGGGGAGCTGTTTTTT.

The genes are TRBV28 and TRBJ1-5; no reliable D call. CDR1 is MDHEN and CDR2 is SYDVKM in the germline V gene. The CDR3 is made up of 13 amino acids. The V gene lost 8 bases and the J gene lost 1 base, with 9 bases spanning the gap. The CDR3 is CASRITSNQPQHF. CDR3 bases: TGTGCCAGCCGAATTACGAGCAATCAGCCCCAGCATTTT. Supplemented by reference TRBV28 and TRBJ1-5, the full variable domain reads DVKVTQSSRYLVKRTGEKVFLECVQDMDHENMFWYRQDPGLGLRLIYFSYDVKMKEKGDIPEGYSVSREKKERFSLILESASTNQTSMYLCASRITSNQPQHFGDGTRLSIL.

V and J are TRBV18 and TRBJ2-7; either TRBD1 or TRBD2 may fit D (5 bases each). Trimming pared 4 bases from V and 3 bases from J, leaving 7 bases between. Germline V lookup: CDR1 KGHSH, CDR2 LQKENI. The CDR3 covers 12 residues. CDR3 sequence (DNA): TGTGCCAGCTCACGAGGGGTCTACGAGCAGTACTTC. Translation gives CASSRGVYEQYF. Drawing the rest from reference TRBV18 and TRBJ2-7, the complete variable domain is NAGVMQNPRHLVRRRGQEARLRCSPMKGHSHVYWYRQLPEEGLKFMVYLQKENIIDESGMPKERFSAEFPKEGPSILRIQQVVRGDSAAYFCASSRGVYEQYFGPGTRLTVT.

V and J are TRBV9 and TRBJ1-1; 7 nucleotides line up with TRBD1. Germline V CDR1 and CDR2: SGDLS, YYNGEE. J gave up 4 bases and V 0 bases, and 3 bases lay outside the gene matches. The CDR3 is made up of 14 amino acids. This chain's CDR3 is CASSVDQGGTEAFF. In nucleotides, the CDR3 is TGTGCCAGCAGCGTAGATCAGGGGGGCACTGAAGCTTTCTTT.

The gene calls are TRBV28 and TRBJ1-4; perhaps TRBD1 as D (5 bases). The length of the CDR3 is 14 residues. V lost 3 bases and J lost 9, with 14 bases in between. The germline V gene encodes CDR1 MDHEN and CDR2 SYDVKM. Here the CDR3 reads CASSFSRVQQKLFF. Written as DNA, the CDR3 is TGTGCCAGCAGTTTCTCCAGGGTGCAGCAAAAACTGTTTTTT. The full variable domain, completed using reference TRBV28 and TRBJ1-4, is DVKVTQSSRYLVKRTGEKVFLECVQDMDHENMFWYRQDPGLGLRLIYFSYDVKMKEKGDIPEGYSVSREKKERFSLILESASTNQTSMYLCASSFSRVQQKLFFGSGTQLSVL.

The V gene is TRBV28, the J gene TRBJ2-7; D possibly corresponds to TRBD2 (5 bases). Trimming stripped 7 bases from V and 2 bases from J, with 15 bases between. Germline V gene data show CDR1 as MDHEN and CDR2 as SYDVKM. The CDR3 has 14 amino acids. CDR3 DNA sequence: TGTGCCAGCAAGAAGAATGGACTTCCCTACGAGCAGTACTTC. As protein: CASKKNGLPYEQYF.

This rearrangement joins TRBV11-2 to TRBJ2-2, with unresolved D. This CDR3 spans 14 amino acids. V lost 2 bases and J 0 bases, leaving 4 bases between the germline ends. Looked up from germline, CDR1 is SGHAT and CDR2 is FQNNGV. Here the CDR3 reads CASSLQPNTGELFF. The CDR3 DNA is TGTGCCAGCAGCTTACAGCCGAACACCGGGGAGCTGTTTTTT.

This chain joins TRBV5-4 and TRBJ2-2; 10 bases match TRBD1. The CDR3 spans 12 residues. Trimming took 3 bases from V and 11 from J; bases not matched to a gene: 1. CDR1 SGHNT and CDR2 YYREEE come from the germline V gene (reference sequence). The CDR3 spells CASSWDRGELFF. The CDR3 nucleotides are TGTGCCAGCAGCTGGGACAGGGGAGAGCTGTTTTTT.

The V and J genes are TRBV5-6 and TRBJ1-2; perhaps TRBD1 as D (5 bases). With 4 bases removed from V and 7 bases from J, the gap between germline ends came to 17 bases. Germline assignment: CDR1 SGHDT and CDR2 YYEEEE. The CDR3 has 14 residues. This CDR3 reads CASSTVGPGSGYTF. The CDR3 DNA is TGTGCCAGCAGCACGGTGGGGCCAGGGAGTGGCTACACCTTC.